These T cell receptor beta chains were read from a single sample in a study of blood T cell repertoires in COVID-19. Sequencing was performed with immunoSEQ multiplex PCR; in TCRdb, only in-frame clones are kept and a portion is missing. Of 150,000 to 200,000 clones listed, approximately 90% are singletons. Source material: peripheral blood. The source of these receptors is a man aged 18-30 years who had recovered from COVID-19. The CDR3 runs from the conserved cysteine through the conserved F or W. The order of the fields is V gene, clone size, J gene, D gene, CDR3 DNA, CDR3 protein. The D gene is left open where the match is weak. Part of the rows lack a size; the others show once, few, many or a class for expanded clones.

TRBV28	.	TRBJ2-7	.	TGTGCCAGCAGTTCGGGAGGGACAGTCTACGAGCAGTACTTC	CASSSGGTVYEQYF
TRBV27	.	TRBJ1-5	TRBD1	TGTGCCAGCAGACCCAACAGGGGGATGAGCAATCAGCCCCAGCATTTT	CASRPNRGMSNQPQHF
TRBV7-2	.	TRBJ2-7	.	TGTGCCAGCAGCCCCGGTAACCCCCCCTACGAGCAGTACTTC	CASSPGNPPYEQYF
TRBV19	.	TRBJ1-5	.	TGTGCCAGTAGTATCTCCAGTGATCAGCCCCAGCATTTT	CASSISSDQPQHF
TRBV11-1	once	TRBJ1-1	TRBD1	TGTGCCAGCAGCCGAACGACAGGGGCCCAGAACACTGAAGCTTTCTTT	CASSRTTGAQNTEAFF
TRBV19	.	TRBJ1-2	.	TGTGCCACCCTATCGATCGGACATCTCCCCCCTTATGGCTACACCTTC	CATLSIGHLPPYGYTF
TRBV5-4	.	TRBJ2-3	TRBD1	TGTGCCGGCGGACAGGAAGAGGATACGCAGTATTTT	CAGGQEEDTQYF
TRBV12-5	.	TRBJ2-3	.	TGTGCTAGTGGTTTGGTACTAGGGGGTCCTAGCACAGATACGCAGTATTTT	CASGLVLGGPSTDTQYF
TRBV7-6	.	TRBJ2-2	.	TGTGCCAGCAGCCCCTTCGGGGGAACCACCGGGGAGCTGTTTTTT	CASSPFGGTTGELFF
TRBV27	.	TRBJ1-2	TRBD1	TGTGCCAGCAGTCAGGGTGGCAGGGGGAATGGCTACACCTTC	CASSQGGRGNGYTF
TRBV5-4	.	TRBJ2-3	.	TGTGCCAGCAGCTTGGGGACTACTCTCACAGATACGCAGTATTTT	CASSLGTTLTDTQYF